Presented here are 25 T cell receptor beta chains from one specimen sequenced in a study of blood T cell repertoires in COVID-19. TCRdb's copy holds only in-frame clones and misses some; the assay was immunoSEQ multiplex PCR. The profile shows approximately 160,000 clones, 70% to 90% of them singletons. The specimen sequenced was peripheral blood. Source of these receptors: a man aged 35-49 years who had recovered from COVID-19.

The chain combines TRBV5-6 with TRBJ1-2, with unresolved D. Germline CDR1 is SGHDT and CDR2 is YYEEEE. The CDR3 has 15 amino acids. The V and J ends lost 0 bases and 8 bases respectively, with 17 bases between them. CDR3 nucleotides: TGTGCCAGCAGCTTGGATCCGGCCTATACGAGGGGCTACACCTTC. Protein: CASSLDPAYTRGYTF. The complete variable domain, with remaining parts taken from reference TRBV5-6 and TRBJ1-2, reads DAGVTQSPTHLIKTRGQQVTLRCSPKSGHDTVSWYQQALGQGPQFIFQYYEEEERQRGNFPDRFSGHQFPNYSSELNVNALLLGDSALYLCASSLDPAYTRGYTFGSGTRLTVV.

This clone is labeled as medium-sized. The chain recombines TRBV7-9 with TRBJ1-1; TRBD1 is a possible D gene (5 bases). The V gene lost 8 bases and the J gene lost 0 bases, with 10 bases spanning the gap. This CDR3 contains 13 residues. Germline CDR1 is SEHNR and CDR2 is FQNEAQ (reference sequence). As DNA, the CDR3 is TGTGCCAGCCGAGACAGCCTGAACACTGAAGCTTTCTTT. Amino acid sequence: CASRDSLNTEAFF.

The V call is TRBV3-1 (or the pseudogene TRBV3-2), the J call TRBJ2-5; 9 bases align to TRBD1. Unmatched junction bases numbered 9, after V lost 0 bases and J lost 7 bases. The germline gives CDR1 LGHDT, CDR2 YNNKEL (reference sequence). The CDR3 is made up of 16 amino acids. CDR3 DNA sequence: TGTGCCAGCAGCCAAGACGGAACAGGGGGCGCGTGGACCCAGTACTTC. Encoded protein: CASSQDGTGGAWTQYF.

In nucleotides, the CDR3 is TGTGCCAGCAGTGGACAGGGGCTTCACAATGAGCAGTTCTTC. Its translation: CASSGQGLHNEQFF. J is TRBJ2-1 and V is TRBV6-2 or TRBV6-3, with 9 bases that match TRBD1. J was trimmed by 5 bases and V by 5 bases; bases with no gene match: 4. CDR3 size: 14 residues. Germline lookup yields CDR1 MNHEY and CDR2 SVGEGT.

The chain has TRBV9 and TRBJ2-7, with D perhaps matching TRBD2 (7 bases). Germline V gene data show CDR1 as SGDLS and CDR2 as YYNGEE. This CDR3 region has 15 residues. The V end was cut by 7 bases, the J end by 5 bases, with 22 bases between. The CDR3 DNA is TGTGCCAGCTCCCGAGGGGGGGAGATAAACCACGAGCAGTACTTC. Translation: CASSRGGEINHEQYF.

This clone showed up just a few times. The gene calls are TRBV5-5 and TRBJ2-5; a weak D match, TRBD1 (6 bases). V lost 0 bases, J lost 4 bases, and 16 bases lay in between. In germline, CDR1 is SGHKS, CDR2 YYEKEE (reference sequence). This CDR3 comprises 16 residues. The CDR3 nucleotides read TGTGCCAGCAGCTTGGCGGGGCAGGGGTCGACAGAGACCCAGTACTTC. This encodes CASSLAGQGSTETQYF. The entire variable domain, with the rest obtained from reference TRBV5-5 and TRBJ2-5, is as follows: DAGVTQSPTHLIKTRGQQVTLRCSPISGHKSVSWYQQVLGQGPQFIFQYYEKEERGRGNFPDRFSARQFPNYSSELNVNALLLGDSALYLCASSLAGQGSTETQYFGPGTRLLVL.

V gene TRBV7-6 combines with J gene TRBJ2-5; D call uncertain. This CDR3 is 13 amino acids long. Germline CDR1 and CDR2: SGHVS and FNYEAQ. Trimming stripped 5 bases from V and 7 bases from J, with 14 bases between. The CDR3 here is CASSVFGLGTQYF. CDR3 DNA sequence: TGTGCCAGCAGCGTTTTCGGGTTGGGGACCCAGTACTTC.

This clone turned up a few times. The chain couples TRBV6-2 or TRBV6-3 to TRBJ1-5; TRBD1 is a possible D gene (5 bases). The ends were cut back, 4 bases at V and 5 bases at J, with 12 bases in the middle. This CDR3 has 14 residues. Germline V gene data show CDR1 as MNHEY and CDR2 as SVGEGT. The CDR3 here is CASSSEGPYQPQHF. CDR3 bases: TGTGCCAGCAGTTCGGAGGGACCCTATCAGCCCCAGCATTTT.

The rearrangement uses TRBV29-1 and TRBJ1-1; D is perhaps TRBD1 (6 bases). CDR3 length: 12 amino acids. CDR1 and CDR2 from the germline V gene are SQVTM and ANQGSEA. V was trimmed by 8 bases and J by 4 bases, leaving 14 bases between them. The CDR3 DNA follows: TGCAGCATCACAGGGTGGGGCACTGAAGCTTTCTTT. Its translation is CSITGWGTEAFF.

The chain's CDR3 is CASSMGQAGNTIYF. In DNA, the CDR3 is TGTGCCAGCAGCATGGGACAGGCCGGAAACACCATATATTTT. This sequence joins TRBV5-6 and TRBJ1-3, with 8 bases identical to TRBD1. The CDR3 extends over 14 amino acids. Germline-derived CDR1 and CDR2 are SGHDT and YYEEEE. V dropped 4 bases and J dropped 4; count of bases not matched to a gene: 4. Combining the CDR3 with reference TRBV5-6 and TRBJ1-3 gives the whole variable domain DAGVTQSPTHLIKTRGQQVTLRCSPKSGHDTVSWYQQALGQGPQFIFQYYEEEERQRGNFPDRFSGHQFPNYSSELNVNALLLGDSALYLCASSMGQAGNTIYFGEGSWLTVV.

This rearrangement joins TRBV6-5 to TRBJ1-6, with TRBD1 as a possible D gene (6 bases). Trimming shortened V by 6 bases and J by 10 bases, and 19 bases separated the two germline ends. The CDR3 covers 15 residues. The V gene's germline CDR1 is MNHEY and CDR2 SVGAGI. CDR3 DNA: TGTGCCAGCAGCCCCGTAGGGGGGGCTGAATCACCCCTCCACTTT. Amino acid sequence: CASSPVGGAESPLHF.

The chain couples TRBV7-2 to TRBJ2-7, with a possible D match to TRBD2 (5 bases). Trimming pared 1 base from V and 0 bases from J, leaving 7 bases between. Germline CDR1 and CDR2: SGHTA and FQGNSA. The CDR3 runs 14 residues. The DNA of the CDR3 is TGTGCCAGCAGCTTAGGAGGGAACTCCTACGAGCAGTACTTC. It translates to CASSLGGNSYEQYF.

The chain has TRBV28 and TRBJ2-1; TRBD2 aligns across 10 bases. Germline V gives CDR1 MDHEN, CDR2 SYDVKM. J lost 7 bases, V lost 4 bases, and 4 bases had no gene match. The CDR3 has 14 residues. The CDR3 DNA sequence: TGTGCCAGCAGTTCTCAAGCGGGGGGGAATGAGCAGTTCTTC. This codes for CASSSQAGGNEQFF.

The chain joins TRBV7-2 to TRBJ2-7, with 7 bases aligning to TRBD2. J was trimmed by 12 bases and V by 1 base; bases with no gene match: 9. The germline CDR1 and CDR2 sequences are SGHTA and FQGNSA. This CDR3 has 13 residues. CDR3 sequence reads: CASSLVVAGESYF. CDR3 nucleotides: TGTGCCAGCAGCTTAGTAGTGGCGGGAGAGTCGTACTTC.

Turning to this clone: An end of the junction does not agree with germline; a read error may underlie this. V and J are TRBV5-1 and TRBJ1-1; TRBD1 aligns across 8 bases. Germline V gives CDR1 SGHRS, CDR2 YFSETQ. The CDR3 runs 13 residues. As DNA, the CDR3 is TGCGTCAGCGGACAGGGCATGAACACTGAAGCTTTCTTT. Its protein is CVSGQGMNTEAFF.

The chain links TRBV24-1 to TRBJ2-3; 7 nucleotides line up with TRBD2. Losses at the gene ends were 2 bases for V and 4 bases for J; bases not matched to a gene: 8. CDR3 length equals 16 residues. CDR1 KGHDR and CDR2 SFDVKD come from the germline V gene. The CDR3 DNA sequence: TGTGCCACCAGTGATTATGGGGGAGGGAGCTCAGATACGCAGTATTTT. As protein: CATSDYGGGSSDTQYF.

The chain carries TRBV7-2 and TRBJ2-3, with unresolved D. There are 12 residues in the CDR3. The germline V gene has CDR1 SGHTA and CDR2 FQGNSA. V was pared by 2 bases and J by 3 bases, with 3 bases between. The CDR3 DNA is TGTGCCAGCAGCTTATCAACAGATACGCAGTATTTT. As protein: CASSLSTDTQYF.

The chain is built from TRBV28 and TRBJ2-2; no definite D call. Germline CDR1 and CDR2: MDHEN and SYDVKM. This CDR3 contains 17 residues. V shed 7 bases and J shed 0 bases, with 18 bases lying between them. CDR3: CASNPRGNPSNTGELFF. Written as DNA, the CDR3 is TGTGCCAGCAACCCCCGAGGAAATCCGTCGAACACCGGGGAGCTGTTTTTT.

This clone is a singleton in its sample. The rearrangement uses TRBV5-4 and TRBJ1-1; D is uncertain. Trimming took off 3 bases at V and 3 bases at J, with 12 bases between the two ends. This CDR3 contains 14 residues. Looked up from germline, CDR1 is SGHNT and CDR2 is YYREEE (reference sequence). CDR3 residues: CASSSGPADTEAFF. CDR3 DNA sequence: TGTGCCAGCAGCTCCGGCCCCGCGGACACTGAAGCTTTCTTT.

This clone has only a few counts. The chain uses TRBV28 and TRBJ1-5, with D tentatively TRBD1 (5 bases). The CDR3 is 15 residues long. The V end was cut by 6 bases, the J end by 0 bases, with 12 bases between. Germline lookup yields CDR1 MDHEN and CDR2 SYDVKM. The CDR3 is CASSPWGLSNQPQHF. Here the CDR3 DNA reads TGTGCCAGCAGCCCTTGGGGCCTTAGCAATCAGCCCCAGCATTTT.

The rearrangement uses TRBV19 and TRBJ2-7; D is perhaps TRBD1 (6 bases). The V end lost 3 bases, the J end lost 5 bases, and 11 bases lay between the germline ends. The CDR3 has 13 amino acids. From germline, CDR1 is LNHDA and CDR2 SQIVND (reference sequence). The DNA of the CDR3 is TGTGCCAGTAGTATTCAGGGGTCGGACGAGCAGTACTTC. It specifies CASSIQGSDEQYF.

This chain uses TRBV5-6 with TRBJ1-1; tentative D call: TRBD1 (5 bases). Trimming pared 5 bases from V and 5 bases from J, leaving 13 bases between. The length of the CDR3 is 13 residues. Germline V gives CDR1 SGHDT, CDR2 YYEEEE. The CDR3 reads CASSQGGVTEAFF. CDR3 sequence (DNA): TGTGCCAGCAGTCAGGGTGGAGTGACTGAAGCTTTCTTT.

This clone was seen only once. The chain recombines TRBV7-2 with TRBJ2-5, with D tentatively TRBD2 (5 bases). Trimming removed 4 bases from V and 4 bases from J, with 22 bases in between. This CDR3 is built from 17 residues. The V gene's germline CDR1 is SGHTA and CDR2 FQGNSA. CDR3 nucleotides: TGTGCCAGCAGCTCGGCGGGTAGGAGCAAAGGTCTAGAGACCCAGTACTTC. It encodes CASSSAGRSKGLETQYF.

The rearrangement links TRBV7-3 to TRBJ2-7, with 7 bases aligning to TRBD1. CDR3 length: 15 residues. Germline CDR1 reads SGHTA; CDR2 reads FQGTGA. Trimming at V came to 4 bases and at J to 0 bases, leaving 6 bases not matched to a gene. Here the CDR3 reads CASSSTGTASYEQYF. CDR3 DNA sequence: TGTGCCAGCAGCTCCACCGGGACAGCCTCCTACGAGCAGTACTTC.

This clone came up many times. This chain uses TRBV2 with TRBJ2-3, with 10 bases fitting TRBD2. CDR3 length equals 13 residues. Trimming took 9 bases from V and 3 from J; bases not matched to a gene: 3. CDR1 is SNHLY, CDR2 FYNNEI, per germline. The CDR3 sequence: CARGTSVTDTQYF. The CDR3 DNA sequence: TGTGCCAGGGGGACTAGCGTAACAGATACGCAGTATTTT.